This T cell receptor beta chain was profiled in a study of T-cell reconstitution after alpha-beta-depleted transplantation in children. This clonotype occurred a few times. Unique molecular identifiers featured in how the TCRbeta library was prepared. MiXCR, run by TCRdb on the PCR reads, gives a single entry per CDR3 protein. The top ten hold roughly 27% of the sample, which has about 980,000 distinct CDR3 sequences, about 29% seen once. Trimming took 6 bases from V and 4 from J; bases not matched to a gene: 7. This CDR3 contains 15 residues. The starting material was PBMCs, mostly from graft donor cells, obtained 360 days after TCRalphabeta/CD19-depleted stem cell transplant. The gene calls are TRBV12-3 or TRBV12-4 and TRBJ1-5, with TRBD1 matching 9 bases. This TCR derives from a boy under two years old who had a stem cell transplant for SCID, so the T cells may come from the graft donor. CDR3 coding DNA: TGTGCCAGCAGACGGGGACAGGGACCAAATCAGCCCCAGCATTTT. The encoded protein is CASRRGQGPNQPQHF.